Following are 2 T cell receptor beta chains from one sample sequenced in a study of blood T cell repertoires in COVID-19. Profiling relied on immunoSEQ multiplex PCR, and the TCRdb table lists in-frame clones only, not all of them. Seen here are about 89,000 clones, about two thirds observed once, and the top ten hold roughly an eighth. Sequences were obtained from peripheral blood. Source of these receptors: a woman aged 80 or over with acute or convalescent COVID-19.

A few counts support this clone. J is TRBJ1-5 and V is TRBV4-3; D not certain. CDR3 size: 14 residues. Trimming stripped 0 bases from V and 2 bases from J, with 5 bases between. Germline V gene lookup returns CDR1 LGHNA and CDR2 YSLEER. CDR3 DNA sequence: TGCGCCAGCAGCCAAGACAGTGGCAATCAGCCCCAGCATTTT. This translates into CASSQDSGNQPQHF.

This clone was counted at least ten times. The V call is TRBV19, the J call TRBJ2-7, with 10 positions matching TRBD1. The germline V gene has CDR1 LNHDA and CDR2 SQIVND (reference sequence). The V segment lost 3 bases and the J segment 3 bases; nucleotides outside the gene matches: 5. This CDR3 has 15 residues. CDR3 residues: CASSITGTGVYEQYF. In nucleotides, the CDR3 is TGTGCCAGTAGTATTACCGGGACAGGGGTCTACGAGCAGTACTTC.